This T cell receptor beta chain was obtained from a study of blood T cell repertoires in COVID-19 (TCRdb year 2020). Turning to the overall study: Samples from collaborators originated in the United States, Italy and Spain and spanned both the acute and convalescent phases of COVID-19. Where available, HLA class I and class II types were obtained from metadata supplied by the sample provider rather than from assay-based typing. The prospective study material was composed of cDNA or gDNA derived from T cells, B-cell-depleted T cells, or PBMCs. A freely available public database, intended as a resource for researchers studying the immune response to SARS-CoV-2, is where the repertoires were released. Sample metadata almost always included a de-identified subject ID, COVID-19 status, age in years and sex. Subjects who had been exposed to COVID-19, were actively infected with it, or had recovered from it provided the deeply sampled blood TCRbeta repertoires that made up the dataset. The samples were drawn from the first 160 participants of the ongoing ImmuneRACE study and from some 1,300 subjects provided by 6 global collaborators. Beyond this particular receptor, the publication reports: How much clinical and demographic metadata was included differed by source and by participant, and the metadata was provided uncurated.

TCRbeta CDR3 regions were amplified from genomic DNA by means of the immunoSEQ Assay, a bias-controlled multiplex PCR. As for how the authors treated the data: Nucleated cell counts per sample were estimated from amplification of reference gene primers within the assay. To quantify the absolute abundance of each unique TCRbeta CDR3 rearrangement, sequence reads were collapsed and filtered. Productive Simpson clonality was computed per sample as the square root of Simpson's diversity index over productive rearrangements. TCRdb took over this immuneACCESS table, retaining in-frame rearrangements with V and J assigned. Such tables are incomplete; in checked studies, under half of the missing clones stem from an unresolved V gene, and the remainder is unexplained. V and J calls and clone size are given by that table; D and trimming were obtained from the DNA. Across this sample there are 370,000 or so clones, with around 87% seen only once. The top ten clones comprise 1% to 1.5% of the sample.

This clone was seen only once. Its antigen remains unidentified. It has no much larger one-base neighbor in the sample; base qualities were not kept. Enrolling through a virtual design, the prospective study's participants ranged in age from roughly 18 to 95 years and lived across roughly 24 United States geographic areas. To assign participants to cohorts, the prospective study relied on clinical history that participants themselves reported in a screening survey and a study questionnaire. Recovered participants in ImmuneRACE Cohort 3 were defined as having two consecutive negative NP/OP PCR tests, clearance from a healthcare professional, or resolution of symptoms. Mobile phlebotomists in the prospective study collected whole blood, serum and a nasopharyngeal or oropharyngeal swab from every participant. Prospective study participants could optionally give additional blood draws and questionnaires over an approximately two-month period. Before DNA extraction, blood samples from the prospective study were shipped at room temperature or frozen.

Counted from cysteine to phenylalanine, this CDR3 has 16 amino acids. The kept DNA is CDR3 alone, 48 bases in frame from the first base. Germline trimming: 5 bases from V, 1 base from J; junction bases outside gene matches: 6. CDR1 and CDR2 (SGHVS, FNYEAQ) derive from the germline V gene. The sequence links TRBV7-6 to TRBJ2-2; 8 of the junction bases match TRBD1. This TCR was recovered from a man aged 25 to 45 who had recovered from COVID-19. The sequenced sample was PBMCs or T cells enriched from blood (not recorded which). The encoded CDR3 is CASSSTDRGNTGELFF. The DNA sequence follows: TGTGCCAGCAGCAGTACCGACAGGGGGAACACCGGGGAGCTGTTTTTT. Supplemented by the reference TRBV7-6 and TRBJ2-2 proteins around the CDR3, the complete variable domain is GAGVSQSPRYKVTKRGQDVALRCDPISGHVSLYWYRQALGQGPEFLTYFNYEAQQDKSGLPNDRFSAERPEGSISTLTIQRTEQRDSAMYRCASSSTDRGNTGELFFGEGSRLTVL.